One and the same sample provided the 4 T cell receptor beta chains below, sequenced in a study of blood T cell repertoires in COVID-19. TCRdb keeps only in-frame clones here, not all; method: immunoSEQ multiplex PCR. The sample lists 100,000 or so clones, about 85% occurring once. The sequenced material came from peripheral blood. The receptors here all came from a man aged 50 to 59 with acute or convalescent COVID-19.

The chain couples TRBV27 to TRBJ2-5; 7 positions agree with TRBD1. V dropped 4 bases and J dropped 4; count of bases not matched to a gene: 6. This CDR3 spans 14 amino acids. Germline CDR1 and CDR2: MNHEY and SMNVEV (reference sequence). The CDR3 nucleotides read TGTGCCAGCAGTTCGGGACAGATCTCAGAGACCCAGTACTTC. This gives the protein CASSSGQISETQYF.

The CDR3 sequence is CASSLDTRQPQHF. CDR3 DNA: TGTGCCAGCAGCTTGGACACCCGTCAGCCCCAGCATTTT. The rearrangement uses TRBV5-8 and TRBJ1-5; D not certain. The CDR3 totals 13 residues. V was shortened by 0 bases and J by 6 bases, with 7 bases between the two germline ends. Germline-derived CDR1 and CDR2 are SGHTS and YDEGEE.

With regard to this clone: At one of its ends the junction is not consistent with the germline gene, which may arise from a read error. J is TRBJ2-3 and V is TRBV5-1; 7 bases are shared with TRBD2. This CDR3 has 14 residues. Germline values: CDR1 SGHRS, CDR2 YFSETQ. The DNA of the CDR3 is TGCGCCAGCAGTTTGGAGGGACTAACAGATACGCAGTATTTT. Residues: CASSLEGLTDTQYF.

The rearrangement links TRBV19 to TRBJ1-4, with 12 bases aligning to TRBD1. CDR3 length: 19 residues. Unmatched junction bases numbered 19, after V lost 10 bases and J lost 4 bases. Per germline, CDR1 LNHDA and CDR2 SQIVND (reference sequence). CDR3: CATRPWGQGAGGINEKLFF. CDR3 nucleotides: TGTGCCACCCGACCTTGGGGACAGGGGGCAGGTGGGATTAATGAAAAACTGTTTTTT.